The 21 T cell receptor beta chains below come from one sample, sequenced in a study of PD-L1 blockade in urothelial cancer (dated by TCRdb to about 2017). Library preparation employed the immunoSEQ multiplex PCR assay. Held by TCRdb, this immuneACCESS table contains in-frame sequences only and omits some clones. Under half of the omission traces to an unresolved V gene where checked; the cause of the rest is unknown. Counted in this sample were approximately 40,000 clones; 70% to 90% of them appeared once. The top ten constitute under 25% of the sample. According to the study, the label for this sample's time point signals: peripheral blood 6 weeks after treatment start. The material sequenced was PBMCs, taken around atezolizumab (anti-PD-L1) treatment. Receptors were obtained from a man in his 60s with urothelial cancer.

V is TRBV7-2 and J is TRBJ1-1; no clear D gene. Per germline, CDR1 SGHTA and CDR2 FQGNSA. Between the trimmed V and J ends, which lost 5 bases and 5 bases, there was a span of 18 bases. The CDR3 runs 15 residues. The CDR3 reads CASSPGSLRVTEAFF. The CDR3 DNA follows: TGTGCCAGCAGCCCGGGATCATTGAGGGTTACTGAAGCTTTCTTT.

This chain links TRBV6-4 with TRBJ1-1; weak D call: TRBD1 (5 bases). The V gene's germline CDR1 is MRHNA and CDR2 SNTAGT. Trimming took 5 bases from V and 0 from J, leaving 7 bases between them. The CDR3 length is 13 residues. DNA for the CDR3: TGTGCCAGCAGTTTACAGGTGAACACTGAAGCTTTCTTT. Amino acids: CASSLQVNTEAFF.

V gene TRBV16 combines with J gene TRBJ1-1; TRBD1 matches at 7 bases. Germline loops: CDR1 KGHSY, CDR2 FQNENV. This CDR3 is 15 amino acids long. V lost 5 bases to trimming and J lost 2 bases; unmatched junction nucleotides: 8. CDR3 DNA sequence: TGTGCCAGCAGCAAAAGACAGGGCGGCAACACTGAAGCTTTCTTT. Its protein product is CASSKRQGGNTEAFF.

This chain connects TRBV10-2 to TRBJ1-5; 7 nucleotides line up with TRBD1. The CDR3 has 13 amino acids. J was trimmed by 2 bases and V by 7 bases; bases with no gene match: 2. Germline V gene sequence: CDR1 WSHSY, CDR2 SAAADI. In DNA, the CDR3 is TGCGCCAGCACCGGACAGGGCAATCAGCCCCAGCATTTT. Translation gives CASTGQGNQPQHF.

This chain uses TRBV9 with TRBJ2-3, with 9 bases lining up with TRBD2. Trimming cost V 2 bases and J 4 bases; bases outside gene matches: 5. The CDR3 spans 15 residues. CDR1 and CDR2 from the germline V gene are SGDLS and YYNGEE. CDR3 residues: CASSVSGGSADTQYF. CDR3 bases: TGTGCCAGCAGCGTTAGCGGGGGCTCGGCAGATACGCAGTATTTT.

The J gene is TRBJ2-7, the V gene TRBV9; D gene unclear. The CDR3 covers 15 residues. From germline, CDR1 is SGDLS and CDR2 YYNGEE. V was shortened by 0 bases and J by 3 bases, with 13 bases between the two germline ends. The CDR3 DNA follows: TGTGCCAGCAGCGTAGAAGGCTCCCTAGGCTACGAGCAGTACTTC. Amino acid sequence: CASSVEGSLGYEQYF.

The CDR3 region has the DNA TGCGCCAGCAGCCAACTGTTAGCCCCGGGAGTCGCCATATATTTT. This translates into CASSQLLAPGVAIYF. This sequence joins TRBV4-1 and TRBJ1-3; D is ambiguous. The CDR3 consists of 15 residues. CDR1 and CDR2 (germline): MGHRA, YSYEKL. V was pared by 2 bases and J by 11 bases, with 19 bases between.

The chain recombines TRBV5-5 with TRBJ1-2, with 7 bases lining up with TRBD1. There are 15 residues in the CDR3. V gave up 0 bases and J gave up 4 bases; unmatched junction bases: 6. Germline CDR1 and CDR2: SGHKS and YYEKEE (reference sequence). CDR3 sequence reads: CASSLARQGLYGYTF. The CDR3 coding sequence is TGTGCCAGCAGCTTGGCTAGACAGGGTCTCTATGGCTACACCTTC.

The CDR3 bases are TGCGCCAGCAGCGGAACAGGGGATACTGAAGCTTTCTTT. As protein: CASSGTGDTEAFF. This chain joins TRBV5-1 and TRBJ1-1; 7 positions agree with TRBD1. CDR1 is SGHRS and CDR2 is YFSETQ in the germline V gene. J gave up 5 bases and V 4 bases, and 5 bases lay outside the gene matches. This CDR3 region has 13 residues.

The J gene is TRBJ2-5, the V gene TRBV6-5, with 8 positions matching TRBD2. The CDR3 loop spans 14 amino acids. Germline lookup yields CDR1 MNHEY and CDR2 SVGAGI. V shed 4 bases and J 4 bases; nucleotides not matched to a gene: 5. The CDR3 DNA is TGTGCCAGCAGTTCACCGACTAGCGTAGAGACCCAGTACTTC. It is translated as CASSSPTSVETQYF.

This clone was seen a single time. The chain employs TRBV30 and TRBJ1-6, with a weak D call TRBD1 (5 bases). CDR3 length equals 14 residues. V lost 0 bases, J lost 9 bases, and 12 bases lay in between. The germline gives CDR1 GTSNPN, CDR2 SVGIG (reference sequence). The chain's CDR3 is CAWSVAGFGSPLHF. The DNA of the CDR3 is TGTGCCTGGAGTGTAGCAGGGTTTGGTTCACCCCTCCACTTT.

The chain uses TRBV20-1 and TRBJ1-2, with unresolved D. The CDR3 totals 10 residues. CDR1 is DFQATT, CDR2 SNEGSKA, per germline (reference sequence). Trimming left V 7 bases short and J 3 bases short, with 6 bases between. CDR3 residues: CSVEDYGYTF. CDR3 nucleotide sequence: TGCAGTGTCGAGGACTATGGCTACACCTTC.

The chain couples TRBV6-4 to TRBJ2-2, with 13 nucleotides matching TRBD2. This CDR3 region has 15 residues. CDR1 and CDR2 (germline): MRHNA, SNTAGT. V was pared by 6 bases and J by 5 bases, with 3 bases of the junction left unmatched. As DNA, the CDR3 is TGTGCCAGCAGCCGGACTAGCGGGGGTACCGGGGAGCTGTTTTTT. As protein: CASSRTSGGTGELFF.

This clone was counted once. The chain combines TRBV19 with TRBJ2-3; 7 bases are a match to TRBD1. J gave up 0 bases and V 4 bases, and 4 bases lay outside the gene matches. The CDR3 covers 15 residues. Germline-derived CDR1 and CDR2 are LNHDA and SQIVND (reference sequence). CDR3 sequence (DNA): TGTGCCAGTAGTAGGGACAGCTCTAGCACAGATACGCAGTATTTT. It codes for CASSRDSSSTDTQYF.

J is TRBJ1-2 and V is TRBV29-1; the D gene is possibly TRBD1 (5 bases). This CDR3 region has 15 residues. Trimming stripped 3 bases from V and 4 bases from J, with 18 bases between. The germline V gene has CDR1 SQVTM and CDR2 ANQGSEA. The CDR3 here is CSVDPKGTGGYGYTF. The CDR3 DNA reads TGCAGCGTTGATCCGAAGGGGACGGGGGGCTATGGCTACACCTTC.

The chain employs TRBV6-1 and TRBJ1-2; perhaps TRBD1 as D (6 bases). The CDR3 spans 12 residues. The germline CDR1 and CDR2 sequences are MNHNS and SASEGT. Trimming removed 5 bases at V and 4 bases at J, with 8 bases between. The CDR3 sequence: CASSPGVYGYTF. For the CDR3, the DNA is TGTGCCAGCAGTCCAGGGGTCTATGGCTACACCTTC.

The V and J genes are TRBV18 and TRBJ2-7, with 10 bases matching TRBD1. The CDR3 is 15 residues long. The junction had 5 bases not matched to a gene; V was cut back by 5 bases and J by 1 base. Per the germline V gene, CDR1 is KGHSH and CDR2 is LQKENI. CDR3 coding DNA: TGTGCCAGCTCATCCGGGACAGGGGTTTCCTACGAGCAGTACTTC. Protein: CASSSGTGVSYEQYF.

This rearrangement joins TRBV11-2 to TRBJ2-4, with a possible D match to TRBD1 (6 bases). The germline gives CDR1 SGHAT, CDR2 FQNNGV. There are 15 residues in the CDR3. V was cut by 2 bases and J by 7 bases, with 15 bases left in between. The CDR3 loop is CASSLSGGGNNIQYF. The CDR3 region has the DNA TGTGCCAGCAGCTTAAGTGGTGGGGGCAACAACATTCAGTACTTC.

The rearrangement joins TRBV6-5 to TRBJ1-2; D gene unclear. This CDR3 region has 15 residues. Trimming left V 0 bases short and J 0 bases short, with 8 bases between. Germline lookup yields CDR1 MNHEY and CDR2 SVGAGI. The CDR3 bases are TGTGCCAGCAGTTACTCCCCATTTTCTAACTATGGCTACACCTTC. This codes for CASSYSPFSNYGYTF.

CDR3 DNA sequence: TGCGCCAGCAGCCCGACGACTAGCGGAGGCGAGCAGTACTTC. It codes for CASSPTTSGGEQYF. The chain is built from TRBV5-1 and TRBJ2-7; 9 bases agree with TRBD2. Germline V gives CDR1 SGHRS, CDR2 YFSETQ. This CDR3 has 14 amino acids. V trimming: 4 bases; J trimming: 6 bases; junction bases outside the gene matches: 8.

Here the CDR3 DNA reads TGTGCCAGCAGCTCTCAGGGGGGAGGCTACGAGCAGTACTTC. Encoded protein: CASSSQGGGYEQYF. The chain employs TRBV7-2 and TRBJ2-7, with D possibly being TRBD1 (7 bases). Germline V gene data show CDR1 as SGHTA and CDR2 as FQGNSA. This CDR3 comprises 14 residues. V dropped 4 bases and J dropped 3 bases, with 13 bases sitting between them.